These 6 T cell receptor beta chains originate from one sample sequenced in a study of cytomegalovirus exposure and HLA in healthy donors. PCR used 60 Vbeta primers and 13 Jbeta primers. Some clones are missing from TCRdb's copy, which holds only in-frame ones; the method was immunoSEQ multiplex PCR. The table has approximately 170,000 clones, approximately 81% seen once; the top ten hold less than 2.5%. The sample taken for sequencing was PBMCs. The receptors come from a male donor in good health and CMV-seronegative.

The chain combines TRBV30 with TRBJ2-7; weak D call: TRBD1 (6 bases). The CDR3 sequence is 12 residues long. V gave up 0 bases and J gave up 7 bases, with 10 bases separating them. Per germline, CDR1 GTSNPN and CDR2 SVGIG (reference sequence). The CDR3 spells CAWSVDSLEQYF. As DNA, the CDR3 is TGTGCCTGGAGTGTGGACAGCCTGGAGCAGTACTTC.

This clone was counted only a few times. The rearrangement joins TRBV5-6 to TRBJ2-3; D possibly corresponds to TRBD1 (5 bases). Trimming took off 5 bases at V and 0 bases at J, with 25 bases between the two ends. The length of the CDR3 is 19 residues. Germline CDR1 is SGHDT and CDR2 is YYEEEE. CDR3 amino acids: CASRSGVGAPEASTDTQYF. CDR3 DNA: TGTGCCAGCAGGTCGGGTGTAGGGGCTCCCGAGGCTAGCACAGATACGCAGTATTTT.

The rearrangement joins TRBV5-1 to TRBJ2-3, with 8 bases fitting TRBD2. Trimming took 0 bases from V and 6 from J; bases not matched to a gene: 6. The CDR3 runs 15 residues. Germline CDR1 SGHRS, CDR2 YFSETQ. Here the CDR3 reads CASSLEAGGRDTQYF. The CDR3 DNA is TGCGCCAGCAGCTTGGAGGCGGGGGGCAGGGATACGCAGTATTTT.

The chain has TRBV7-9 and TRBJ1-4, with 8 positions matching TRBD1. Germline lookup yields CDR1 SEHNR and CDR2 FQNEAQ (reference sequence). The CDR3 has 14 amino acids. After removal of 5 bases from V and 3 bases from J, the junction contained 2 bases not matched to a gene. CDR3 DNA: TGTGCCAGCAGCAAGGACAGGGCTAATGAAAAACTGTTTTTT. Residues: CASSKDRANEKLFF.

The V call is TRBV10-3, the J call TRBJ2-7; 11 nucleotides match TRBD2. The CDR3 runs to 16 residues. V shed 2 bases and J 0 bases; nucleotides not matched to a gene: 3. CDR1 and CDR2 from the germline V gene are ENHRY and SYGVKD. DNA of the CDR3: TGTGCCATCAGTGAGCCAGGGACTAGCGGCTCCTACGAGCAGTACTTC. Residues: CAISEPGTSGSYEQYF.

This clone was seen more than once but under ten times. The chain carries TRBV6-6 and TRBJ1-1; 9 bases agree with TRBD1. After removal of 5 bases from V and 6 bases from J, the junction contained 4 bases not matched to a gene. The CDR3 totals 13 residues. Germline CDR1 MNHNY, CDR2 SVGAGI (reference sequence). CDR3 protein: CASSKRQGAEAFF. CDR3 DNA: TGTGCCAGCAGTAAACGACAGGGGGCTGAAGCTTTCTTT.